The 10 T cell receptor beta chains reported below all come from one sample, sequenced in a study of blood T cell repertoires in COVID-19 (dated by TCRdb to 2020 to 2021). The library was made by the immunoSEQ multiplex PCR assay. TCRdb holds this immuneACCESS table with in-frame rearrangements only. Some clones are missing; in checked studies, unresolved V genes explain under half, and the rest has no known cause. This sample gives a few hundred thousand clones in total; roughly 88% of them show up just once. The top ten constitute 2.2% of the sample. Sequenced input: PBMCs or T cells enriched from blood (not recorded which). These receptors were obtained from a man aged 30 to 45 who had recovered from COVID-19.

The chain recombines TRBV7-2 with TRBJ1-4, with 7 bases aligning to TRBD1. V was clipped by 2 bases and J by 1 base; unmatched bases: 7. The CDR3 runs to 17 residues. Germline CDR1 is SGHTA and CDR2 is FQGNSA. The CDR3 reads CASSLRGRGVTNEKLFF. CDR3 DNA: TGTGCCAGCAGCTTAAGGGGCAGGGGGGTAACTAATGAAAAACTGTTTTTT.

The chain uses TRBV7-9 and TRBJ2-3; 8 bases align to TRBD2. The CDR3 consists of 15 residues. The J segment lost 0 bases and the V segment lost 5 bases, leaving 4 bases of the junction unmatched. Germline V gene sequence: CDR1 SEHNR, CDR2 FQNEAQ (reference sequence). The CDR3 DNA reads TGTGCCAGCAGCCCTCGCGGGGGGAGCACAGATACGCAGTATTTT. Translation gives CASSPRGGSTDTQYF.

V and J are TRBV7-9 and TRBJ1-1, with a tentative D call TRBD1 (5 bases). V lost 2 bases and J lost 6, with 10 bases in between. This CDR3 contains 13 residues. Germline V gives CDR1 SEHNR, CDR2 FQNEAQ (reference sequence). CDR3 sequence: CASSLWGESEAFF. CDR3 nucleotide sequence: TGTGCCAGCAGCTTATGGGGGGAATCTGAAGCTTTCTTT.

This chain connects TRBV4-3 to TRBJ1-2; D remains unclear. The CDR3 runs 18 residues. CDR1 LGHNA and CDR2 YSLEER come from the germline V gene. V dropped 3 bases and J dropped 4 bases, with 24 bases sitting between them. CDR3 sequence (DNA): TGCGCCAGCAGCCACGTTAACCGGGAGGGATCGGCCCCCTATGGCTACACCTTC. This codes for CASSHVNREGSAPYGYTF.

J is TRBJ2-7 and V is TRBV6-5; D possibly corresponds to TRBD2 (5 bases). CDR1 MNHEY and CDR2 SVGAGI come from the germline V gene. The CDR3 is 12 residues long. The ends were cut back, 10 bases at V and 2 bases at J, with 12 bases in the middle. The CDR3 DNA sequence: TGTGCCACCTTGGACTTTCCCTACGAGCAGTACTTC. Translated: CATLDFPYEQYF.

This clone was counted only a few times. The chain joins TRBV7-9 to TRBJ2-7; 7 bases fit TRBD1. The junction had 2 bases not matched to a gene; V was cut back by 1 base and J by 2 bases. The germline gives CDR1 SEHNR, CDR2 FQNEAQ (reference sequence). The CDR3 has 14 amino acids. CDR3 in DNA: TGTGCCAGCAGCTTAGACCAGGGGGCCTACGAGCAGTACTTC. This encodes CASSLDQGAYEQYF.

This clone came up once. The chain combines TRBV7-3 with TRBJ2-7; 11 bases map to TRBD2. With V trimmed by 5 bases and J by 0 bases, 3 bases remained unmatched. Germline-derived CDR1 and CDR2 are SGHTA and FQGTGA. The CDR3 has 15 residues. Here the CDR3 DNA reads TGTGCCAGCAGCCTCACTAGCGGGAGCTCCTACGAGCAGTACTTC. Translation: CASSLTSGSSYEQYF.

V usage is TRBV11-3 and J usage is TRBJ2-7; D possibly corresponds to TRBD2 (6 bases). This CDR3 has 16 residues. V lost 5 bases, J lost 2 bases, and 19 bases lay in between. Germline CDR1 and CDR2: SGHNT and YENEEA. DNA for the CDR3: TGTGCCAGCAGCGTATACTCAGGAGGGCCGACCTACGAGCAGTACTTC. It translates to CASSVYSGGPTYEQYF.

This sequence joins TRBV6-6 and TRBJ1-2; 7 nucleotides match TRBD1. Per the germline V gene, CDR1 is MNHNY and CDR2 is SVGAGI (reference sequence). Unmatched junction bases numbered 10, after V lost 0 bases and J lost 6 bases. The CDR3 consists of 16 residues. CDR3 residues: CASSYSKSETGNGYTF. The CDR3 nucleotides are TGTGCCAGCAGTTACTCGAAGTCGGAGACAGGGAATGGCTACACCTTC.

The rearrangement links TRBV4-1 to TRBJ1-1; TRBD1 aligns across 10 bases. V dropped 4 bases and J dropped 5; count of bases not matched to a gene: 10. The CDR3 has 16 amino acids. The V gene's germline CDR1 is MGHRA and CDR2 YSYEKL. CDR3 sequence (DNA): TGCGCCAGCAGCCTGGGGGACAGGGGAGGAGGGACTGAAGCTTTCTTT. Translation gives CASSLGDRGGGTEAFF.